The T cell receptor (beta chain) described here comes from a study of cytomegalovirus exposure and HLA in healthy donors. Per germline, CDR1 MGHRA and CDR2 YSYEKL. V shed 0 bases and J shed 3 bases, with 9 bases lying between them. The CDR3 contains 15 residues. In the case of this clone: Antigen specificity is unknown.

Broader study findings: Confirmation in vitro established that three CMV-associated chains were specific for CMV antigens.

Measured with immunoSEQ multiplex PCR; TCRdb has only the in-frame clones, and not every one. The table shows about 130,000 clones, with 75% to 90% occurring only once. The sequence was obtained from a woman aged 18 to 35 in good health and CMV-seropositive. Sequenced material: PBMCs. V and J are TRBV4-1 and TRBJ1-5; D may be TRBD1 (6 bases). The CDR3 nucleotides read TGCGCCAGCAGCCAAGATCCAGGGGCCAATCAGCCCCAGCATTTT. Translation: CASSQDPGANQPQHF.